This is a list of T cell receptor beta chains from one sample in a study of OX40 agonist ivuxolimab in advanced cancers. Generated by immunoSEQ multiplex PCR, the TCRdb table keeps only in-frame clones and is missing some. Of about 20,000 clones in the sample, 90% to 95% are singletons; the top ten hold roughly 58%. This specimen was CD4+ or CD8+ T cells sorted from blood, taken in a trial of the OX40 agonist ivuxolimab. The receptors stem from an adult with an advanced solid tumor such as melanoma, head and neck, liver or kidney cancer. Each CDR3 is given with its conserved first and last residue. Fields, in order: J gene, CDR3 length, V gene, D gene, clone size, CDR3 protein, CDR3 DNA. A D gene is named only where the DNA matches it firmly. Clone size is given for some rows only: seen once, a few or many times, or a class if the clone is expanded.

TRBJ2-1 13 TRBV5-8 - - CASSLGGADEQFF TGTGCCAGCAGCTTGGGGGGGGCGGATGAGCAGTTCTTC
TRBJ1-2 16 TRBV27 - - CASRPPGTTKNYGYTF TGTGCCAGCAGACCCCCTGGGACCACCAAGAACTATGGCTACACCTTC
TRBJ2-2 15 TRBV7-9 - - CASSPRDGRNRELFF TGTGCCAGCAGCCCCCGGGACGGACGCAACCGGGAGCTGTTTTTT
TRBJ2-2 12 TRBV2 - - CASSVEPGELFF TGTGCCAGCAGTGTCGAGCCCGGGGAGCTGTTTTTT
TRBJ2-2 15 TRBV10-2 TRBD2 - CASSETSGGSGELFF TGCGCCAGCAGTGAGACTAGCGGGGGGTCCGGGGAGCTGTTTTTT
TRBJ2-2 17 TRBV10-3 - - CAIRASLNREHTGELFF TGTGCCATCAGAGCCTCCTTAAACCGGGAGCACACCGGGGAGCTGTTTTTT
TRBJ2-7 15 TRBV27 TRBD1 - CASSLRQGSIGEQYF TGTGCCAGCAGTCTAAGACAGGGATCCATTGGGGAGCAGTACTTC
TRBJ2-3 16 TRBV2 - - CASRIVGDKHTDTQYF TGTGCCAGCAGAATTGTTGGGGACAAACACACAGATACGCAGTATTTT
TRBJ1-6 12 TRBV30 - - CAWSVEYSPLHF TGTGCCTGGAGTGTCGAGTATTCACCCCTCCACTTT
TRBJ2-7 15 TRBV27 TRBD1 - CASSFIGTGPYEQYF TGTGCCAGCAGTTTTATCGGGACAGGTCCGTACGAGCAGTACTTC
TRBJ2-1 16 TRBV5-1 TRBD2 - CASSLRLAEMYNEQFF TGCGCCAGCAGCTTAAGACTAGCGGAGATGTACAATGAGCAGTTCTTC
TRBJ1-2 15 TRBV12-5 TRBD1 - CASGLWPGQGDGYTF TGTGCTAGTGGTTTATGGCCAGGACAGGGGGATGGCTACACCTTC
TRBJ2-1 12 TRBV6-1 - - CASSDEGNEQFF TGTGCCAGCAGTGACGAGGGGAATGAGCAGTTCTTC
TRBJ2-7 14 TRBV27 - - CASSRENSPYEQYF TGTGCCAGCAGCAGGGAGAACAGTCCCTACGAGCAGTACTTC
TRBJ2-7 15 TRBV18 TRBD1 - CASSPLRTGRYEQYF TGTGCCAGCTCACCACTGAGGACAGGGAGATACGAGCAGTACTTC
TRBJ1-1 14 TRBV29-1 - - CSVEDPELGAEAFF TGCAGCGTTGAAGATCCTGAGTTGGGAGCCGAAGCTTTCTTT
TRBJ2-1 17 TRBV5-5 TRBD2 - CASSRSLAGSSYNEQFF TGTGCCAGCAGCCGCTCCTTAGCGGGGAGCTCCTACAATGAGCAGTTCTTC
TRBJ2-2 16 TRBV6-5 - once CASSYSRGQGTGELFF TGTGCCAGCAGTTACTCGAGAGGGCAGGGCACCGGGGAGCTGTTTTTT
TRBJ1-2 12 TRBV5-4 - - CASSFGGLIYTF TGTGCCAGCAGTTTCGGGGGTTTAATCTACACCTTC
TRBJ1-1 12 TRBV6-1 - - CASEAYTGEAFF TGTGCCAGCGAGGCTTACACAGGTGAAGCTTTCTTT
TRBJ2-3 14 TRBV2 - - CASSGGFATDTQYF TGTGCCAGCAGTGGGGGTTTTGCCACAGATACGCAGTATTTT
TRBJ1-5 16 TRBV19 - - CASSIAGIYSNQPQHF TGTGCCAGTAGTATCGCGGGAATTTATAGCAATCAGCCCCAGCATTTT
TRBJ2-7 13 TRBV25-1 - - CASSDKDNYEQYF TGTGCCAGCAGTGATAAAGATAACTACGAGCAGTACTTC
TRBJ1-2 17 TRBV19 TRBD1 - CASSIDLVTGSVYGYTF TGTGCCAGTAGTATAGATCTCGTGACAGGGTCCGTATATGGCTACACCTTC
TRBJ1-4 15 TRBV2 - - CASSEAPSRHGELFF TGTGCCAGCAGTGAAGCGCCTTCCAGACACGGAGAACTGTTTTTT
TRBJ2-5 14 TRBV7-9 - - CASSHGSAQETQYF TGTGCCAGCAGCCATGGATCAGCCCAAGAGACCCAGTACTTC
TRBJ1-1 14 TRBV5-4 TRBD1 - CASSRTGGNTEAFF TGTGCCAGCAGCCGAACAGGGGGGAACACTGAAGCTTTCTTT
TRBJ2-1 17 TRBV5-6 TRBD2 - CASSLSSSGDLIDEQFF TGTGCCAGCAGCTTGTCGAGTAGCGGGGACCTTATCGATGAGCAGTTCTTC
TRBJ2-3 14 TRBV29-1 - - CSVLRVEGTDTQYF TGCAGCGTTCTTAGGGTGGAGGGGACAGATACGCAGTATTTT
TRBJ2-1 15 TRBV5-6 - - CASSHERGAYNEQFF TGTGCCAGCAGCCATGAGAGGGGGGCCTACAATGAGCAGTTCTTC
TRBJ1-2 14 TRBV7-9 - - CASSLRTDNYGYTF TGTGCCAGCAGCTTACGGACAGACAACTATGGCTACACCTTC
TRBJ2-5 14 TRBV7-7 - - CASGPDRYQETQYF TGTGCTAGCGGCCCCGACAGATACCAAGAGACCCAGTACTTC
TRBJ2-5 15 TRBV19 TRBD1 - CASSIKGQAQETQYF TGTGCCAGTAGTATTAAGGGACAGGCCCAAGAGACCCAGTACTTC
TRBJ2-5 16 TRBV5-4 - - CASSAYAGPSRETQYF TGTGCCAGCAGCGCTTACGCCGGACCGTCGCGGGAGACCCAGTACTTC
TRBJ1-1 13 TRBV27 - - CASRTDLNTEAFF TGTGCCAGCAGGACAGACCTGAACACTGAAGCTTTCTTT
TRBJ2-2 14 TRBV27 - - CASSTIFSTGELFF TGTGCCAGCAGTACGATTTTTTCCACCGGGGAGCTGTTTTTT
TRBJ1-6 14 TRBV6-4 TRBD1 - CASSTGGGNSPLHF TGTGCCAGCAGTACAGGGGGCGGTAATTCACCCCTCCACTTT
TRBJ2-3 15 TRBV7-6 TRBD2 - CASGERGGSTDTQYF TGTGCCAGCGGAGAGCGGGGGGGGAGCACAGATACGCAGTATTTT
TRBJ2-7 14 TRBV5-1 - - CASSILDSSYEQYF TGCGCCAGCAGCATACTTGACAGCTCCTACGAGCAGTACTTC
TRBJ2-1 13 TRBV5-1 - - CASRGLPYNEQFF TGCGCCAGCAGGGGATTGCCCTACAATGAGCAGTTCTTC
TRBJ1-6 17 TRBV10-3 - - CAISEPSGGTNNSPLHF TGTGCCATCAGTGAGCCCAGCGGGGGTACCAACAATTCACCCCTCCACTTT
TRBJ1-1 14 TRBV4-1 TRBD1 - CASSRGQGGTEAFF TGCGCCAGCAGCCGGGGACAGGGAGGGACTGAAGCTTTCTTT
TRBJ1-1 11 TRBV5-6 - few CASSTHREAFF TGTGCCAGCAGCACACACAGGGAAGCTTTCTTT
TRBJ2-1 19 TRBV13 TRBD2 once CASSLGDVAGGLSYNEQFF TGTGCCAGCAGCTTAGGGGACGTAGCGGGGGGGCTATCCTACAATGAGCAGTTCTTC
TRBJ2-1 13 TRBV6-5 - - CASSTGARDEQFF TGTGCCAGCAGCACCGGGGCAAGGGATGAGCAGTTCTTC
TRBJ1-1 15 TRBV5-6 - - CASSLDGFMNTEAFF TGTGCCAGCAGCTTGGACGGATTTATGAACACTGAAGCTTTCTTT
TRBJ2-1 15 TRBV4-1 TRBD1 once CASSLGQGIYNEQFF TGCGCCAGCAGCCTTGGACAGGGGATCTACAATGAGCAGTTCTTC
TRBJ1-1 12 TRBV30 - - CAWSILGAEAFF TGTGCCTGGAGTATCCTGGGGGCTGAAGCTTTCTTT
TRBJ2-7 16 TRBV2 - - CASSEREAGRVYEQYF TGTGCCAGCAGTGAAAGGGAGGCAGGGCGGGTCTACGAGCAGTACTTC
TRBJ2-3 17 TRBV6-4 TRBD2 - CASSDGGSGGASDTQYF TGTGCCAGCAGTGACGGTGGTAGCGGGGGGGCGTCAGATACGCAGTATTTT
TRBJ2-1 13 TRBV10-3 - - CAISDLGIDEQFF TGTGCCATCAGTGATTTGGGGATCGATGAGCAGTTCTTC
TRBJ2-2 13 TRBV4-2 - - CASRARAGWELFF TGTGCCAGCAGGGCTAGGGCGGGGTGGGAGCTGTTTTTT
TRBJ2-5 15 TRBV5-8 TRBD1 once CASTIGTTGLETQYF TGTGCCAGCACCATAGGGACGACAGGGCTAGAGACCCAGTACTTC
TRBJ1-4 16 TRBV5-8 - - CASSFRDRSYNEKLFF TGTGCCAGCAGCTTCAGGGACCGCTCTTATAATGAAAAACTGTTTTTT
TRBJ2-2 15 TRBV30 TRBD2 once CAWRPFDGGAGELFF TGTGCCTGGAGGCCATTTGACGGGGGGGCCGGGGAGCTGTTTTTT
TRBJ2-1 15 TRBV29-1 - large CSVEIWDSAYNEQFF TGCAGCGTTGAAATTTGGGACTCCGCCTACAATGAGCAGTTCTTC
TRBJ2-5 14 TRBV7-6 - - CASSLAEGTETQYF TGTGCCAGCAGCTTAGCGGAGGGTACGGAGACCCAGTACTTC
TRBJ2-2 14 TRBV29-1 - - CSVVNRENTGELFF TGCAGCGTTGTTAACAGGGAAAACACCGGGGAGCTGTTTTTT
TRBJ2-1 13 TRBV19 - - CASRERGSNEQFF TGTGCCAGCCGAGAAAGGGGAAGCAATGAGCAGTTCTTC